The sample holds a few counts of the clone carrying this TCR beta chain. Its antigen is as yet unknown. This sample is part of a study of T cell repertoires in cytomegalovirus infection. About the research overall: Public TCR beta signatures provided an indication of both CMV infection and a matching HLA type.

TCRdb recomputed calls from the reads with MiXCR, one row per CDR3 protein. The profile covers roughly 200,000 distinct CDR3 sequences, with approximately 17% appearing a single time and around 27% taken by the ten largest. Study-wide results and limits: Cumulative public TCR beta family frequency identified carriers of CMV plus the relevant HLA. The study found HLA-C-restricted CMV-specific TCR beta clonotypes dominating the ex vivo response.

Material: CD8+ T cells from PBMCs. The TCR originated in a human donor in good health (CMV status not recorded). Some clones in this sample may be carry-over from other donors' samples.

CDR3 DNA sequence: TGTGCCAGCAGTTACGCTCGGGGAGGCCAGGGAAGAGGCGAGCAGTACTTC. It encodes CASSYARGGQGRGEQYF. The V and J genes are TRBV6-2 or TRBV6-3 and TRBJ2-7, with D possibly being TRBD2 (6 bases). Per the germline V gene, CDR1 is MNHEY and CDR2 is SVGEGT. V dropped 2 bases and J dropped 6 bases, with 23 bases sitting between them. The CDR3 is 17 residues long.